This TCR beta chain was identified in a study of CD8 T cells in Susac syndrome. There are 12 residues in the CDR3. V lost 9 bases, J lost 7 bases, and 13 bases lay in between. This clonotype was seen a single time. Its antigen is undetermined. Negative isolation was used for CD8+ and CD4+ T cells and FACS enrichment for TEMRA cells. Reverse transcription of roughly 0.5 to 1 ug RNA was carried out with random hexamers. The amplification used immunoSEQ multiplex PCR on TCR beta CDR3; it spanned 54 Vbeta and 13 Jbeta. TCRdb re-derived calls from the immunoSEQ multiplex PCR reads in MiXCR, one entry per CDR3 protein. The repertoire holds about 150,000 distinct CDR3 sequences, approximately 96% seen once, with roughly 0.08% in the top ten. General study points: Repertoires of Susac syndrome CD4+ T cells lacked clonal expansion.

The chain couples TRBV23-1 to TRBJ2-1; D remains ambiguous. TRBV23-1 is flagged as an ORF with uncertain function. Sequencing used CD4+ T cells from PBMCs. The sequence was obtained from a human donor with Susac syndrome. The CDR3 DNA sequence: TGCGCCAGTGCTGAGGTGGGGAATGAGCAGTTCTTC. It yields the protein CASAEVGNEQFF.